The rows below give T cell receptor beta chains drawn from one sample of a study of T cells in localized non-small cell lung cancer. Using immunoSEQ multiplex PCR, the repertoire was profiled, and TCRdb retains in-frame clones only, with some absent. The sample has about 5,600 clones, 25% to 30% seen once. This sample comprised lung tumor tissue, obtained before any cancer treatment. These receptors were collected from a female donor older than 55 with stage I lung adenocarcinoma. CDR3s include the opening cysteine and the closing phenylalanine or tryptophan. Each record gives: CDR3 protein, CDR3 DNA, J gene, V gene, clone size, D gene. A D gene is named only where the DNA matches it firmly. Rows give clone size only sometimes, using once, few, many, or a class for an expanded clone.

CDR3: CASSQDTGWPTQNEKLFF
DNA: TGTGCCAGCAGCCAAGACACAGGGTGGCCGACCCAAAATGAAAAACTGTTTTTT
J: TRBJ1-4
V: TRBV14
size: .
D: .

CDR3: CAISLGGNTGELFF
DNA: TGTGCCATCAGTTTAGGGGGGAACACCGGGGAGCTGTTTTTT
J: TRBJ2-2
V: TRBV10-3
size: .
D: .

CDR3: CASSLERGVATQYF
DNA: TGTGCCAGCAGCTTAGAAAGAGGGGTGGCGACCCAGTACTTC
J: TRBJ2-5
V: TRBV11-3
size: .
D: .

CDR3: CASSVLLGEQYF
DNA: TGTGCCAGTAGTGTCCTTCTGGGCGAGCAGTACTTC
J: TRBJ2-7
V: TRBV19
size: .
D: .

CDR3: CASSDGRDRGRDIQYF
DNA: TGTGCCAGCAGTGACGGAAGGGACAGGGGGAGGGACATTCAGTACTTC
J: TRBJ2-4
V: TRBV6-8
size: .
D: TRBD1

CDR3: CASTHSPGEPGELFF
DNA: TGTGCCAGCACCCATAGCCCGGGGGAGCCCGGGGAGCTGTTTTTT
J: TRBJ2-2
V: TRBV6-8
size: medium-sized
D: .

CDR3: CASSQGQGRQPQHF
DNA: TGTGCCAGCAGCCAAGGACAGGGGCGTCAGCCCCAGCATTTT
J: TRBJ1-5
V: TRBV11-3
size: .
D: TRBD1

CDR3: CASKVTGQLGEQYF
DNA: TGTGCCAGCAAAGTGACAGGGCAGTTGGGGGAGCAGTACTTC
J: TRBJ2-7
V: TRBV6-8
size: .
D: TRBD1

CDR3: CASSTGTSNNEQFF
DNA: TGTGCCAGCAGCACCGGGACGTCCAACAATGAGCAGTTCTTC
J: TRBJ2-1
V: TRBV7-7
size: .
D: .

CDR3: CASSPGQGGYGYTF
DNA: TGTGCCAGCAGTCCAGGACAGGGCGGCTATGGCTACACCTTC
J: TRBJ1-2
V: TRBV6-8
size: few
D: TRBD1

CDR3: CASSYVSRGELFF
DNA: TGTGCCAGCAGTTACGTTTCTCGGGGGGAGCTGTTTTTT
J: TRBJ2-2
V: TRBV6-8
size: .
D: .

CDR3: CASSAGRGSNQPQHF
DNA: TGTGCCAGCAGTGCGGGTAGGGGTAGCAATCAGCCCCAGCATTTT
J: TRBJ1-5
V: TRBV9
size: medium-sized
D: .

CDR3: CASSLGGPSNQPQHF
DNA: TGTGCCAGCAGTTTAGGGGGACCTAGCAATCAGCCCCAGCATTTT
J: TRBJ1-5
V: TRBV28
size: .
D: .

CDR3: CASSPAGQGPYEQYF
DNA: TGTGCCAGCAGTCCTGCCGGACAGGGTCCCTACGAGCAGTACTTC
J: TRBJ2-7
V: TRBV7-4
size: few
D: TRBD1

CDR3: CASSYSGGAFAYEQYF
DNA: TGTGCCAGCAGTTACTCGGGCGGGGCGTTCGCCTACGAGCAGTACTTC
J: TRBJ2-7
V: TRBV6-8
size: few
D: .

CDR3: CASSTGLGNTGELFF
DNA: TGTGCCAGCAGCACGGGACTCGGGAACACCGGGGAGCTGTTTTTT
J: TRBJ2-2
V: TRBV11-3
size: .
D: .

CDR3: CASGLGVGSTDTQYF
DNA: TGTGCTAGTGGTTTGGGGGTCGGGAGCACAGATACGCAGTATTTT
J: TRBJ2-3
V: TRBV12-5
size: .
D: .

CDR3: CASSEATSGRETQYF
DNA: TGTGCCAGCAGTGAAGCGACTAGCGGGAGGGAGACCCAGTACTTC
J: TRBJ2-5
V: TRBV6-7
size: few
D: TRBD2

CDR3: CASSGGGLAGRDEQYF
DNA: TGTGCCAGCAGCGGGGGGGGACTAGCGGGAAGAGACGAGCAGTACTTC
J: TRBJ2-7
V: TRBV11-3
size: few
D: TRBD2

CDR3: CASRPPAGELFF
DNA: TGTGCCAGCAGGCCCCCGGCCGGGGAGCTGTTTTTT
J: TRBJ2-2
V: TRBV6-8
size: few
D: .

CDR3: CASRPPGGVDTEAFF
DNA: TGTGCCAGCAGACCCCCAGGGGGAGTTGACACTGAAGCTTTCTTT
J: TRBJ1-1
V: TRBV6-8
size: few
D: TRBD1

CDR3: CASSLAGSASTDTQYF
DNA: TGTGCCAGCAGCTTGGCCGGCAGTGCTAGCACAGATACGCAGTATTTT
J: TRBJ2-3
V: TRBV11-3
size: few
D: .

CDR3: CASSLLVTGYSNQPQHF
DNA: TGTGCCAGCAGCTTATTGGTGACAGGCTATAGCAATCAGCCCCAGCATTTT
J: TRBJ1-5
V: TRBV11-3
size: .
D: .

CDR3: CASSRGGTDSIYGYTF
DNA: TGTGCCAGCAGTCGGGGGGGGACAGATTCCATCTATGGCTACACCTTC
J: TRBJ1-2
V: TRBV28
size: few
D: TRBD1

CDR3: CASSLGPSGVNEQFF
DNA: TGTGCCAGCAGCCTAGGACCTTCAGGCGTCAATGAGCAGTTCTTC
J: TRBJ2-1
V: TRBV9
size: .
D: .

CDR3: CASSQDWGEGHEKLFF
DNA: TGCGCCAGCAGCCAAGATTGGGGGGAGGGTCACGAAAAACTGTTTTTT
J: TRBJ1-4
V: TRBV23-1
size: .
D: .